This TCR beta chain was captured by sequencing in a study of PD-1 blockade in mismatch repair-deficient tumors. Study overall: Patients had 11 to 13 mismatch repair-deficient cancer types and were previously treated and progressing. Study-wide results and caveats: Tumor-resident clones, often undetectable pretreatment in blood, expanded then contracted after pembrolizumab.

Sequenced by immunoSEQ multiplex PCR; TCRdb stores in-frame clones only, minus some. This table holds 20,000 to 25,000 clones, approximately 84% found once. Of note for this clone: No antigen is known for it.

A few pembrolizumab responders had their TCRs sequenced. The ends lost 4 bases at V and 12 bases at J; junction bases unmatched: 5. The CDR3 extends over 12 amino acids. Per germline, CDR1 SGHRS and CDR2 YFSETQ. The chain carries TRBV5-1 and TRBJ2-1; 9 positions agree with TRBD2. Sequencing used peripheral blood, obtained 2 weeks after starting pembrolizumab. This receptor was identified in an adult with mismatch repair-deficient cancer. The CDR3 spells CASSPSGTMQFF. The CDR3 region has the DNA TGCGCCAGCAGCCCTAGCGGGACTATGCAGTTCTTC.